The sequence of this TCR beta chain was determined in a study of T-cell reconstitution after alpha-beta-depleted transplantation in children. Between the trimmed V and J ends, which lost 6 bases and 6 bases, there was a span of 12 bases. CDR3 size: 12 residues. CDR1 DFQATT and CDR2 SNEGSKA come from the germline V gene (reference sequence). This clonotype was counted between two and nine times. Unique molecular identifiers were used to barcode this TCRbeta library. One entry per CDR3 protein results from TCRdb running MiXCR on the PCR reads. The table includes about 980,000 distinct CDR3 sequences, less than 30% detected once.

The clonotype comes from a boy in the first two years of life who had a stem cell transplant for SCID, so the T cells may come from the graft donor. The chain links TRBV20-1 to TRBJ2-1, with D unresolved. This specimen was PBMCs, mostly from graft donor cells, taken 360 days after TCRalphabeta/CD19-depleted stem cell transplant. The DNA for the CDR3 is TGCAGTGCCCAGGCCTATCGCAATGAGCAGTTCTTC. Translation gives CSAQAYRNEQFF.